A selection of T cell receptor beta chains follows, all from one sample in a study of T cell responses to AZD1222 COVID-19 vaccine. Sequencing used immunoSEQ multiplex PCR; TCRdb keeps in-frame clones, though not all of them. This table has 80,000 to 95,000 clones, approximately 88% appearing once. This specimen consisted of peripheral blood, obtained on day 0 of MenACWY control vaccination. These receptors came from an adult in good health. Both conserved end residues are part of each CDR3. Fields, in order: clone size, V gene, J gene, CDR3 protein. Size tells how often a clone was seen (once, few, many) or the class of an expanded clone, and some rows leave it out.

>.|TRBV28|TRBJ1-1
CASSFDNTDTEAFF
>.|TRBV7-2|TRBJ1-1
CASSQGQGAFF
>.|TRBV18|TRBJ2-1
CASSPPSLAGVNEQFF
>.|TRBV6-5|TRBJ2-3
CASSPWRGTDTQYF
>.|TRBV7-2|TRBJ1-4
CASSPSQGTHEKLFF
>.|TRBV5-4|TRBJ2-1
CASSLALAGGANEQFF
>.|TRBV11-3|TRBJ2-1
CASSLETSNEQFF
>few|TRBV19|TRBJ2-3
CASSRSEGYSTDTQYF
>.|TRBV18|TRBJ1-2
CASSMIGGREGYTF
>.|TRBV2|TRBJ2-7
CASRRGRSSYEQYF
>.|TRBV27|TRBJ1-1
CASSLDSFSEAFF
>.|TRBV4-3|TRBJ2-2
CASSPLGQGARHTGELFF
>once|TRBV21-1|TRBJ1-5
CASSKAIYRGVWQPQHF
>.|TRBV11-1|TRBJ1-1
CASTFVTGDTEAFF
>.|TRBV7-2|TRBJ2-7
CASSLDLLQGQYF
>.|TRBV30|TRBJ1-5
CAWSPRNQPQHF
>.|TRBV18|TRBJ1-4
CASSPSGASVEKLFF
>few|TRBV28|TRBJ1-5
CASSFKQSIQPQHF
>.|TRBV29-1|TRBJ2-3
CSRGGSTDTQYF
>.|TRBV30|TRBJ2-7
CAWSGQGYEQYF
>.|TRBV19|TRBJ2-2
CASSPRTVNTGELFF
>.|TRBV11-3|TRBJ2-7
CASSGGAYEQYF
>.|TRBV6-2/TRBV6-3|TRBJ2-1
CASSPPSGLPYNEQFF
>.|TRBV6-5|TRBJ1-2
CASTITGEGDYGYTF
>.|TRBV19|TRBJ1-5
CASSIVQGNQPQHF
>.|TRBV7-2|TRBJ2-1
CASSSTWEPSGKQFF
>.|TRBV28|TRBJ2-7
CASSRQVRLYEQYF
>once|TRBV6-5|TRBJ1-2
CASSPGGGRDTF
>.|TRBV28|TRBJ1-6
CATTIAGVGNSPLHF
>.|TRBV30|TRBJ1-1
CAWRDYGAKGTEAFF
>.|TRBV24-1|TRBJ1-1
CATSSPGRTEAFF
>few|TRBV7-9|TRBJ2-3
CASSQGTGYTDTQYF
>once|TRBV6-1|TRBJ1-2
CASSEFAGTNYGYTF
>.|TRBV3-1/TRBV3-2|TRBJ2-5
CASSRRGEETQYF
>.|TRBV5-6|TRBJ1-2
CASSPGTVLYGYTF
>.|TRBV5-4|TRBJ2-1
CASSRGSYNEQFF
>.|TRBV30|TRBJ2-7
CAWSAGDTYEQYF
>.|TRBV28|TRBJ1-1
CASSPPHRVNTEAFF
>.|TRBV30|TRBJ1-4
CAWVDWGGEKLFF
>once|TRBV10-3|TRBJ2-7
CAISRGTATYEQYF
>once|TRBV9|TRBJ1-1
CASSVGDLGTEAFF
>.|TRBV29-1|TRBJ2-3
CSVSWGAGVTDTQYF
>.|TRBV3-1/TRBV3-2|TRBJ1-2
CASSQGYGYTF
>.|TRBV29-1|TRBJ2-2
CSVSWQGSNTGELFF
>.|TRBV4-3|TRBJ1-6
CASSQEGQPAISPLHF
>.|TRBV14|TRBJ2-7
CASSHRRSLEEQYF
>.|TRBV19|TRBJ1-2
CASSIGSGIYGYTF
>.|TRBV7-3|TRBJ2-7
CASSLGTGASEQYF
>.|TRBV11-2|TRBJ2-4
CASSLSGNIQYF
>.|TRBV29-1|TRBJ2-3
CSVQSPDTQYF
>.|TRBV9|TRBJ1-6
CASSEGPPGQDNSPLHF
>.|TRBV7-2|TRBJ2-4
CASSIKGNIQYF
>.|TRBV19|TRBJ2-3
CAIGQGATDTQYF
>.|TRBV9|TRBJ2-1
CASSVETASYNEQFF
>.|TRBV18|TRBJ2-1
CASSTRTSGSSYNEQFF
>.|TRBV9|TRBJ2-7
CASSPGASYEQYF
>.|TRBV21-1|TRBJ1-2
CASSLTGGYGYTF
>.|TRBV27|TRBJ1-4
CASRPRQLGSNEKLFF